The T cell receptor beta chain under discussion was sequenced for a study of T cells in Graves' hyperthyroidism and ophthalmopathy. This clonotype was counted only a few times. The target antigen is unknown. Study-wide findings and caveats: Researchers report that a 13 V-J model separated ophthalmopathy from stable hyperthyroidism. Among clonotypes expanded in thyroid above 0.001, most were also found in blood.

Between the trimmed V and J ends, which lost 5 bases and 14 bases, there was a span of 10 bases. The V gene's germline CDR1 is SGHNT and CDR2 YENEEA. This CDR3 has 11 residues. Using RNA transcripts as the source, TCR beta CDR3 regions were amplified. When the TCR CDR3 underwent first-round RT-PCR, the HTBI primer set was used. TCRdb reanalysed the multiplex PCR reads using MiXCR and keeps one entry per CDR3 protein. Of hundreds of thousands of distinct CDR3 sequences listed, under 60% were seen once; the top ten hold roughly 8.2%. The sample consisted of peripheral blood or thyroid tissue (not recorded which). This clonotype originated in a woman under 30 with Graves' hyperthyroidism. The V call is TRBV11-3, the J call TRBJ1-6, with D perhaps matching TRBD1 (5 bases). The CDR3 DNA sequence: TGTGCCAGCAGCCACGGGGGGGCCCTCCACTTT. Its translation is CASSHGGALHF.